Each of the 18 T cell receptor beta chains below was sequenced from the same sample in a study of high-grade serous ovarian cancer treatment subgroups. Tumor samples were taken before definitive surgery or chemotherapy. Data came from immunoSEQ multiplex PCR; TCRdb stores just in-frame clones and leaves some out. The table shows 12,000 to 15,000 clones, with roughly nine tenths occurring only once. The specimen was tumor tissue. These receptors originate from a human donor with high-grade serous ovarian cancer.

The rearrangement links TRBV7-2 to TRBJ2-5, with TRBD2 identical over 11 bases. This CDR3 has 12 amino acids. V lost 5 bases to trimming and J lost 11 bases; unmatched junction nucleotides: 4. Germline CDR1 is SGHTA and CDR2 is FQGNSA. CDR3 bases: TGTGCCAGCAGCCCGCGACTAGCGGGACAGTACTTC. Protein: CASSPRLAGQYF.

The rearrangement joins TRBV5-1 to TRBJ2-1; no clear D gene. CDR1 is SGHRS, CDR2 YFSETQ, per germline. V was pared by 2 bases and J by 3 bases, with 9 bases between. CDR3 length: 14 amino acids. CDR3 DNA sequence: TGCGCCAGCAGCTTCGACACGGGCTACAATGAGCAGTTCTTC. Translated, it gives CASSFDTGYNEQFF.

This chain connects TRBV6-5 to TRBJ1-4, with no clear D. The CDR3 has 15 residues. Looked up from germline, CDR1 is MNHEY and CDR2 is SVGAGI. V shed 0 bases and J shed 0 bases, with 5 bases lying between them. In DNA, the CDR3 is TGTGCCAGCAGTTACTCATCAGCAACTAATGAAAAACTGTTTTTT. Protein: CASSYSSATNEKLFF.

This sequence joins TRBV29-1 and TRBJ1-1; no clear D gene. Trimming pared 2 bases from V and 5 bases from J, leaving 6 bases between. The CDR3 is 11 amino acids. In germline, CDR1 is SQVTM, CDR2 ANQGSEA. The CDR3, as DNA: TGCAGCGTTGAATCGGGGACTGAAGCTTTCTTT. It yields the protein CSVESGTEAFF.

The chain uses TRBV5-1 and TRBJ2-5; 8 nucleotides match TRBD1. The CDR3 contains 16 residues. CDR1 SGHRS and CDR2 YFSETQ come from the germline V gene. With V trimmed by 1 base and J by 2 bases, 7 bases remained unmatched. The CDR3 loop is CASSLSGGPMQETQYF. The CDR3 nucleotides read TGCGCCAGCAGCTTGTCAGGGGGCCCTATGCAAGAGACCCAGTACTTC.

The sample holds a few counts of this clone. This chain connects TRBV6-1 to TRBJ2-4; 7 bases are shared with TRBD2. This CDR3 is built from 18 residues. The germline CDR1 and CDR2 sequences are MNHNS and SASEGT. V trimming: 3 bases; J trimming: 2 bases; junction bases outside the gene matches: 13. The chain's CDR3 is CASSDLRGDSGSKNIQYF. CDR3 DNA: TGTGCCAGCAGTGACCTCCGGGGTGATAGCGGGTCCAAAAACATTCAGTACTTC.

The V and J genes are TRBV5-1 and TRBJ2-3, with D uncertain. V was trimmed by 4 bases and J by 10 bases, leaving 16 bases between them. Germline V lookup: CDR1 SGHRS, CDR2 YFSETQ. The CDR3 sequence is 13 residues long. The CDR3 region is CASSPTNVNPQYF. The DNA for the CDR3 is TGCGCCAGCAGCCCAACCAACGTAAATCCGCAGTATTTT.

A note on this clone: The sample contains more than one DNA sequence encoding this CDR3. The genes are TRBV7-3 and TRBJ2-3; D may be TRBD2 (5 bases). The CDR3 sequence is 14 residues long. Germline-derived CDR1 and CDR2 are SGHTA and FQGTGA. V lost 2 bases and J 1 base, leaving 7 bases between the germline ends. As DNA, the CDR3 is TGTGCCAGCAGCTTAGCGGGTGGCACAGATACGCAGTATTTT. Protein sequence: CASSLAGGTDTQYF.

V gene TRBV6-6 combines with J gene TRBJ1-1; 8 positions match TRBD1. V dropped 6 bases and J dropped 1; count of bases not matched to a gene: 4. Germline CDR1 and CDR2: MNHNY and SVGAGI (reference sequence). This CDR3 comprises 14 residues. The CDR3 DNA is TGTGCCAGCAGACCGACAGGGGCGAACACTGAAGCTTTCTTT. This sequence encodes CASRPTGANTEAFF.

This clone has a handful of counts. The chain employs TRBV27 and TRBJ2-5; possibly TRBD2 for D (5 bases). The CDR3 totals 16 residues. V dropped 6 bases and J dropped 4 bases, with 21 bases sitting between them. Germline CDR1 and CDR2: MNHEY and SMNVEV (reference sequence). The DNA for the CDR3 is TGTGCCAGCAGACCGCGGAGCCTACAAGGAGGAGAGACCCAGTACTTC. This codes for CASRPRSLQGGETQYF.

The chain employs TRBV18 and TRBJ2-5, with D perhaps matching TRBD2 (6 bases). The ends were cut back, 2 bases at V and 4 bases at J, with 8 bases in the middle. Germline CDR1 KGHSH, CDR2 LQKENI. The CDR3 runs to 13 residues. The CDR3 here is CASSPLGGETQYF. CDR3 bases: TGTGCCAGCTCACCATTGGGGGGAGAGACCCAGTACTTC.

The chain carries TRBV5-6 and TRBJ2-5; 8 bases line up with TRBD2. This CDR3 spans 15 amino acids. The germline V gene has CDR1 SGHDT and CDR2 YYEEEE. The V segment lost 3 bases and the J segment 5 bases; nucleotides outside the gene matches: 9. The CDR3 DNA follows: TGTGCCAGCAGCTACCAATTACTAGCGGCCGAGACCCAGTACTTC. As protein: CASSYQLLAAETQYF.

A few counts support this clone. This chain joins TRBV7-8 and TRBJ2-5, with 7 bases aligning to TRBD1. CDR1 is SGHVS, CDR2 FQNEAQ, per germline. V shed 2 bases and J 2 bases; nucleotides not matched to a gene: 8. This CDR3 comprises 16 residues. The CDR3 nucleotides are TGTGCCAGCAGCTTACGGGACAGAGGGGGACAAGAGACCCAGTACTTC. Its protein is CASSLRDRGGQETQYF.

The chain joins TRBV5-4 to TRBJ2-1, with 8 bases identical to TRBD1. The V segment lost 0 bases and the J segment 2 bases; nucleotides outside the gene matches: 1. The CDR3 is made up of 15 amino acids. Germline CDR1 and CDR2: SGHNT and YYREEE (reference sequence). The CDR3 nucleotides read TGTGCCAGCAGCTTGGAACAGGGGGCCTACAATGAGCAGTTCTTC. This translates into CASSLEQGAYNEQFF.

This sequence joins TRBV6-6 and TRBJ2-2; the D call may be TRBD1 or TRBD2 (5 bases each). This CDR3 comprises 14 residues. V was trimmed by 8 bases and J by 3 bases, leaving 13 bases between them. Germline V gene sequence: CDR1 MNHNY, CDR2 SVGAGI (reference sequence). CDR3 nucleotides: TGTGCCAGCCAAACGGGGCAGGACACCGGGGAGCTGTTTTTT. Amino acids: CASQTGQDTGELFF.

The rearrangement links TRBV5-4 to TRBJ2-5; TRBD1 matches 8 bases. Trimming cost V 4 bases and J 2 bases; bases outside gene matches: 7. CDR3 length: 15 residues. Germline CDR1 is SGHNT and CDR2 is YYREEE (reference sequence). The CDR3 nucleotides are TGTGCCAGCAGCGATGGACAGGGCCTACAAGAGACCCAGTACTTC. As protein: CASSDGQGLQETQYF.

This rearrangement joins TRBV27 to TRBJ2-3; TRBD1 is a possible D gene (6 bases). Trimming cost V 5 bases and J 4 bases, with 16 bases left between them. From germline, CDR1 is MNHEY and CDR2 SMNVEV (reference sequence). This CDR3 is 15 amino acids long. The CDR3 region has the DNA TGTGCCAGCAGTACGTATGTTGGGGGCCCAGATACGCAGTATTTT. This sequence encodes CASSTYVGGPDTQYF.

V gene TRBV4-1 combines with J gene TRBJ2-5, with 7 bases lining up with TRBD1. Losses at the gene ends were 2 bases for V and 1 base for J; bases not matched to a gene: 7. This CDR3 spans 16 amino acids. Germline CDR1 MGHRA, CDR2 YSYEKL. The CDR3 sequence is CASSQYNRGPQETQYF. Here the CDR3 DNA reads TGCGCCAGCAGCCAATACAACAGGGGCCCCCAAGAGACCCAGTACTTC.